What follows are 24 T cell receptor beta chains derived from one specimen sequenced in a study of post-analysis software for immune sequencing data. These receptors lack a known antigen. Unique molecular identifiers were built into the TCR beta cDNA libraries. In TCRdb, the PCR reads were re-called with MiXCR into one record per CDR3 protein. The sample carries some 690,000 distinct CDR3 sequences, 25% to 30% recorded once. Study-wide results and limits: Patients used about 5 TRBV segments, including TRBV5-6, TRBV5-1 and TRBV20-1, more often than controls.

The specimen sequenced was blood. These receptors were taken from a girl aged 5-17 years with multiple sclerosis.

The chain uses TRBV20-1 and TRBJ1-2; D ambiguous. The CDR3 consists of 12 residues. Germline assignment: CDR1 DFQATT and CDR2 SNEGSKA (reference sequence). V lost 0 bases and J 5 bases, leaving 7 bases between the germline ends. The CDR3 region is CSAREGQYGYTF. Here the CDR3 DNA reads TGCAGTGCTAGAGAAGGGCAGTATGGCTACACCTTC.

This clonotype was detected only a few times. The junction shows a germline mismatch at one end, possibly a read error. The DNA of the CDR3 is TGTGTCAGCAGTGAAACTAGCGGGAGGGCTCGTGAGCAGTACTTC. It is translated as CVSSETSGRAREQYF. V usage is TRBV28 and J usage is TRBJ2-5, with 13 bases identical to TRBD2. The CDR3 sequence is 15 residues long. From germline, CDR1 is MDHEN and CDR2 SYDVKM.

This clonotype was counted only a few times. In DNA form, the CDR3 reads TGCGCCAGCAAAACGAGGCAACAGAACACCGGGGAGCTGTTTTTT. It encodes CASKTRQQNTGELFF. This chain uses TRBV5-1 with TRBJ2-2; unclear D gene. The CDR3 sequence is 15 residues long. V was pared by 6 bases and J by 1 base, with 13 bases between. Per the germline V gene, CDR1 is SGHRS and CDR2 is YFSETQ.

This chain connects TRBV29-1 to TRBJ2-2; TRBD2 is a possible D gene (5 bases). V lost 5 bases and J 2 bases, leaving 21 bases between the germline ends. From germline, CDR1 is SQVTM and CDR2 ANQGSEA. The CDR3 runs to 17 residues. This CDR3 is CSVLGKSRWTNTGELFF. CDR3 in DNA: TGCAGCGTTTTGGGGAAATCTAGATGGACTAACACCGGGGAGCTGTTTTTT.

The rearrangement links TRBV6-5 to TRBJ2-7; the match to TRBD1 covers 7 bases. J was trimmed by 4 bases and V by 4 bases; bases with no gene match: 4. Germline CDR1 reads MNHEY; CDR2 reads SVGAGI. The CDR3 is made up of 13 amino acids. CDR3 DNA: TGTGCCAGCAGTTGGTCGACAGGGTACGAGCAGTACTTC. Translated, it gives CASSWSTGYEQYF.

This clonotype was detected only a few times. The gene calls are TRBV5-5 and TRBJ1-4; D is possibly TRBD1 (5 bases). Germline lookup yields CDR1 SGHKS and CDR2 YYEKEE (reference sequence). This CDR3 has 16 amino acids. V lost 0 bases, J lost 8 bases, and 17 bases lay in between. The CDR3 region is CASSLVGAGTGEKLFF. In DNA form, the CDR3 reads TGTGCCAGCAGCTTGGTAGGGGCAGGGACCGGCGAAAAACTGTTTTTT.

This clonotype has just a few counts. The V gene is TRBV15, the J gene TRBJ1-5; TRBD1 matches 9 bases. J lost 6 bases, V lost 0 bases, and 3 bases had no gene match. Germline CDR1 is LNHNV and CDR2 is YYDKDF (reference sequence). CDR3 size: 15 residues. The CDR3 reads CATSRDGQGFQPQHF. The CDR3 DNA reads as TGTGCCACCAGCAGAGACGGACAGGGGTTTCAGCCCCAGCATTTT.

The rearrangement uses TRBV6-1 and TRBJ2-5; a weak D match, TRBD1 (6 bases). V was trimmed by 6 bases and J by 3 bases, leaving 17 bases between them. CDR1 is MNHNS, CDR2 SASEGT, per germline. CDR3 length equals 15 residues. CDR3 in DNA: TGTGCCAGCAGCTCCGGGACAACTGCGAAAGAGACCCAGTACTTC. It codes for CASSSGTTAKETQYF.

This clonotype was counted between two and nine times. The rearrangement joins TRBV29-1 to TRBJ1-1, with D unresolved. V lost 5 bases and J 2 bases, leaving 12 bases between the germline ends. The CDR3 runs to 13 residues. Germline CDR1 reads SQVTM; CDR2 reads ANQGSEA. The CDR3 nucleotides read TGCAGCGTTCTACAGCCCCCTAACACTGAAGCTTTCTTT. It translates to CSVLQPPNTEAFF.

The chain combines TRBV3-1 with TRBJ2-2, with D hard to call. V lost 7 bases, J lost 2 bases, and 14 bases lay in between. The CDR3 is 15 residues long. Germline CDR1 reads LGHDT; CDR2 reads YNNKEL (reference sequence). The CDR3 DNA reads TGTGCCAGCATCCAGCTGGGCGACAACACCGGGGAGCTGTTTTTT. Encoded protein: CASIQLGDNTGELFF. Together with reference TRBV3-1 and TRBJ2-2, the CDR3 gives the full variable domain: DTAVSQTPKYLVTQMGNDKSIKCEQNLGHDTMYWYKQDSKKFLKIMFSYNNKELIINETVPNRFSPKSPDKAHLNLHINSLELGDSAVYFCASIQLGDNTGELFFGEGSRLTVL.

This chain uses TRBV9 with TRBJ2-3; 11 bases map to TRBD2. Trimming took 0 bases from V and 4 from J; bases not matched to a gene: 7. The CDR3 is 17 amino acids. Germline loops: CDR1 SGDLS, CDR2 YYNGEE. The CDR3 DNA follows: TGTGCCAGCAGCGTAGCCGGGACTAGCGGTGGCCCAGATACGCAGTATTTT. Translated: CASSVAGTSGGPDTQYF.

This clonotype was detected only a few times. This chain links TRBV29-1 with TRBJ2-7, with 7 bases identical to TRBD2. The CDR3 has 17 amino acids. Trimming at V came to 2 bases and at J to 2 bases, leaving 15 bases not matched to a gene. Looked up from germline, CDR1 is SQVTM and CDR2 is ANQGSEA. CDR3 in amino acids: CSVESGPSAGPAYEQYF. CDR3 bases: TGCAGCGTTGAATCGGGGCCGTCAGCGGGACCAGCCTACGAGCAGTACTTC.

This chain connects TRBV10-3 to TRBJ1-4; TRBD1 agrees at 8 bases. This CDR3 comprises 14 residues. The germline V gene has CDR1 ENHRY and CDR2 SYGVKD. V lost 2 bases to trimming and J lost 4 bases; unmatched junction nucleotides: 0. CDR3 region: CAISEGQGNEKLFF. The CDR3 nucleotides read TGTGCCATCAGTGAGGGACAGGGTAATGAAAAACTGTTTTTT.

CDR3 protein: CSATQRHYGYTF. The CDR3 DNA follows: TGCAGTGCTACCCAGAGGCATTATGGCTACACCTTC. The chain carries TRBV20-1 and TRBJ1-2; no clear D. This CDR3 is built from 12 residues. With 4 bases removed from V and 5 bases from J, the gap between germline ends came to 11 bases. Germline V gene sequence: CDR1 DFQATT, CDR2 SNEGSKA (reference sequence).

This sequence joins TRBV20-1 and TRBJ1-5, with D maybe TRBD1 (5 bases). Trimming removed 6 bases from V and 5 bases from J, with 17 bases in between. The CDR3 totals 14 residues. Germline CDR1 and CDR2: DFQATT and SNEGSKA (reference sequence). The CDR3 sequence: CSANSGGRDQPQHF. In nucleotides, the CDR3 is TGCAGTGCAAATAGCGGGGGTAGAGATCAGCCCCAGCATTTT.

This chain joins TRBV29-1 and TRBJ2-1; TRBD2 agrees at 8 bases. V lost 6 bases, J lost 15 bases, and 10 bases stayed unmatched. The CDR3 length is 11 residues. Germline CDR1 is SQVTM and CDR2 is ANQGSEA. The CDR3 loop reads CSVLAGGDAFF. The CDR3 coding sequence is TGCAGCGTCTTGGCGGGGGGCGATGCGTTCTTC.

This clonotype was seen a handful of times. The V call is TRBV12-5, the J call TRBJ1-1; 11 nucleotides line up with TRBD1. Germline CDR1 is LGHNT and CDR2 is FRNRAP. V dropped 5 bases and J dropped 5; count of bases not matched to a gene: 4. This CDR3 has 14 residues. Here the CDR3 DNA reads TGTGCTAGTGGTACGGGGACAGGGGGTACTGAAGCTTTCTTT. Its protein product is CASGTGTGGTEAFF.

This chain connects TRBV3-1 to TRBJ2-5, with D unclear. CDR1 LGHDT and CDR2 YNNKEL come from the germline V gene (reference sequence). The ends were cut back, 0 bases at V and 11 bases at J, with 13 bases in the middle. This CDR3 comprises 13 residues. This CDR3 is CASSQEQASKQYF. In DNA, the CDR3 is TGTGCCAGCAGCCAAGAGCAGGCCTCCAAGCAGTACTTC.

V and J are TRBV20-1 and TRBJ2-7, with D perhaps TRBD2 (5 bases). TRBJ2-5 explains the end of the DNA better; the J call may be wrong. CDR3 length: 14 residues. Germline CDR1 and CDR2: DFQATT and SNEGSKA (reference sequence). In DNA, the CDR3 is TGCAGTGCTAGGGGAAGGCTAGCCACGGAGACCCAGTACTTC. Protein: CSARGRLATETQYF.

The chain uses TRBV5-1 and TRBJ2-5, with D tentatively TRBD1 (5 bases). CDR3 length equals 15 residues. Trimming removed 0 bases from V and 5 bases from J, with 14 bases in between. Germline V gene data show CDR1 as SGHRS and CDR2 as YFSETQ. DNA for the CDR3: TGCGCCAGCAGCTTGGGGCTGCAGGGCCGCGAGACCCAGTACTTC. This sequence encodes CASSLGLQGRETQYF.

This clonotype was observed a handful of times. The rearrangement joins TRBV11-2 to TRBJ2-1, with 10 bases aligning to TRBD2. Germline V gene lookup returns CDR1 SGHAT and CDR2 FQNNGV. The V gene end was trimmed by 3 bases and the J gene end by 0 bases; junction bases not matched to a gene: 8. The CDR3 sequence is 18 residues long. CDR3 DNA: TGTGCCAGCAGCTTCAACGCAGCGGGAGGGCGCTCCTACAATGAGCAGTTCTTC. Its translation: CASSFNAAGGRSYNEQFF.

This chain connects TRBV28 to TRBJ1-2; TRBD1 might be the D (5 bases). The CDR3 loop spans 14 amino acids. V shed 6 bases and J shed 6 bases, with 17 bases lying between them. Germline V gene sequence: CDR1 MDHEN, CDR2 SYDVKM. The CDR3 coding sequence is TGTGCCAGCAGCCCGACTGACGGGGGGAATGGCTACACCTTC. Residues: CASSPTDGGNGYTF.

This sequence joins TRBV28 and TRBJ1-6; D perhaps matches TRBD1 (5 bases). V was pared by 5 bases and J by 9 bases, with 17 bases between. The CDR3 loop spans 15 amino acids. The germline CDR1 and CDR2 sequences are MDHEN and SYDVKM. The CDR3 region is CASSLSGTQGSPLHF. The CDR3 region has the DNA TGTGCCAGCAGTCTCTCCGGGACCCAGGGTTCACCCCTCCACTTT.

Points on this clonotype: A much larger clonotype is one base distant, so this may be a read error. This chain uses TRBV20-1 with TRBJ1-1, with TRBD1 as a possible D gene (5 bases). CDR3 length: 13 residues. Germline values: CDR1 DFQATT, CDR2 SNEGSKA (reference sequence). In nucleotides, the CDR3 is TGCAGTACTAGGGGATTACGGGACACTGAAGCTTTCTTT. It codes for CSTRGLRDTEAFF.